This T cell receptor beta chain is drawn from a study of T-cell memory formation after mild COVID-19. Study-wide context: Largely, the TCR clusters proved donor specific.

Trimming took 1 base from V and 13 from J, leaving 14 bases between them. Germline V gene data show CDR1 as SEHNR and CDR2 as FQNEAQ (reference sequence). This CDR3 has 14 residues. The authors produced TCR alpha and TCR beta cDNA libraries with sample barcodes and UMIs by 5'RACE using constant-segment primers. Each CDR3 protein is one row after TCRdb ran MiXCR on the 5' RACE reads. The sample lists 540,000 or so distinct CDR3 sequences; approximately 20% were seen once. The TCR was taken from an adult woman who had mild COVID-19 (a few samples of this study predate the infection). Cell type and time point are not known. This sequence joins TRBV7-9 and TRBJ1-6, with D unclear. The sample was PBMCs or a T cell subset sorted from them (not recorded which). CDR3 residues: CASSLEGLLRPLHF. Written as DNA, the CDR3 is TGTGCCAGCAGCTTAGAAGGCCTGCTTAGGCCCCTCCACTTT.